This TCR beta chain was profiled in a study of cytomegalovirus exposure and HLA in healthy donors. Study summary: It was reported in a later analysis that the same platform had been used for the roughly 130 validation repertoires as for the roughly 650 first-cohort repertoires.

This clone was picked up one time. Its antigen remains unknown. Regarding the study as a whole: Confirmation in vitro established that a few CMV-associated chains were specific for CMV antigens. Reports indicated that the classifier achieved high specificity and sensitivity in diagnosing cytomegalovirus status.

Measured with immunoSEQ multiplex PCR; TCRdb has only the in-frame clones, and not every one. The sample carries some 150,000 clones, approximately 90% recorded once. V dropped 4 bases and J dropped 6; count of bases not matched to a gene: 8. The V gene's germline CDR1 is SGDLS and CDR2 YYNGEE. The CDR3 has 16 amino acids. The TCR comes from a man in his late teens or twenties in good health and CMV-seronegative. J is TRBJ2-5 and V is TRBV9; TRBD2 aligns across 14 bases. The sequenced material came from PBMCs. The DNA for the CDR3 is TGTGCCAGCAGCCCTCGACTAGCGGGAGGGCCACAGACCCAGTACTTC. Translating it yields CASSPRLAGGPQTQYF.